This T cell receptor (beta chain) is from a study of cytomegalovirus exposure and HLA in healthy donors. Whole-study context: Caucasian-associated ancestry cluster membership applied to around 76% of approximately 400 genotyped donors.

Germline assignment: CDR1 MNHEY and CDR2 SVGAGI. V was pared by 6 bases and J by 7 bases, with 7 bases of the junction left unmatched. CDR3 size: 13 residues. With regard to this clone: What it binds is not known.

Study-wide findings and caveats: In a later analysis, the majority of CMV-associated beta chains seemingly showed HLA restriction. Confirmation was obtained in vitro that three CMV-associated chains are specific for CMV antigens. When a later analysis was performed, an Asian-associated ancestry cluster reportedly had fewer N-insertions than the roughly 690-donor mean.

PCR amplification relied on 60 Vbeta primers (plus 13 Jbeta primers). Profiled with immunoSEQ multiplex PCR; TCRdb holds only in-frame clones, not every one. This table holds about 110,000 clones, 70% to 85% found once. The source of this sequence is a man between 60 and 75 years old in good health and CMV-seronegative. The sequenced sample consisted of PBMCs. The chain couples TRBV6-5 to TRBJ1-2; 8 bases line up with TRBD1. The chain's CDR3 is CASRRTGKSGYTF. DNA for the CDR3: TGTGCCAGCAGAAGGACAGGGAAAAGTGGCTACACCTTC.